This TCR beta chain was identified in a study of T cell responses to AZD1222 COVID-19 vaccine. Study-level background: The analysis combined second doses at about 4 or about 12 weeks. General study findings and limits: It was only a handful of AZD1222 recipients who were seropositive at baseline. The donor cohort was predominantly white British with a female majority, and clonal diversity may have been underestimated. Nearly half of spike-specific TCRs reportedly target unmutated variant regions.

The CDR3 runs 14 residues. Trimming removed 6 bases at V and 4 bases at J, with 13 bases between. Looked up from germline, CDR1 is MDHEN and CDR2 is SYDVKM. Concerning this clone itself: Its antigen is still unknown.

Measured with immunoSEQ multiplex PCR; TCRdb has only the in-frame clones, and not every one. Altogether about 130,000 clones are present, roughly 84% being singletons, with the ten largest covering more than 10%. The sequences come from peripheral blood, collected on day 0 of AZD1222 vaccination. This sequence joins TRBV28 and TRBJ1-3; D not resolved. The source of this sequence is an adult in good health. The CDR3 region has the DNA TGTGCCAGCAGCAAGGTGGGGTTAGGAAACACCATATATTTT. Its translation: CASSKVGLGNTIYF.